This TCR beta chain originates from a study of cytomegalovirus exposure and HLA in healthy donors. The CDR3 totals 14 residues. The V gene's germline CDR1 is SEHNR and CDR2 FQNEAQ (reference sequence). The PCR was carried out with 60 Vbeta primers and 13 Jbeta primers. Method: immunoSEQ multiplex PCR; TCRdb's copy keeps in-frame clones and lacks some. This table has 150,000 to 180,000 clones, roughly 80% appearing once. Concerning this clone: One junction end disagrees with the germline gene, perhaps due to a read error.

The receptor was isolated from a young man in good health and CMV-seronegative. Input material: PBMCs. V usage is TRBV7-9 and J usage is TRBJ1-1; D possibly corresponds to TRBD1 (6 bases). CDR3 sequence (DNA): TGTTCCAGCAGCTCCCTCAGGGGTGACACTGAAGCTTTCTTT. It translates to CSSSSLRGDTEAFF.